A single sample is the source of the 28 T cell receptor beta chains below, sequenced in a study of blood T cell repertoires in COVID-19. Data came from immunoSEQ multiplex PCR; TCRdb stores just in-frame clones and leaves some out. This table holds nearly 250,000 clones, around nine tenths found once. The sample was peripheral blood. All receptors come from a woman aged 60-75 years who had recovered from COVID-19.

The V and J genes are TRBV28 and TRBJ2-7, with a possible D match to TRBD1 (6 bases). The V gene lost 4 bases and the J gene lost 3 bases, with 28 bases spanning the gap. Germline V gene data show CDR1 as MDHEN and CDR2 as SYDVKM. CDR3 size: 19 residues. CDR3 sequence: CASSSGRASSGTRFYEQYF. CDR3 DNA sequence: TGTGCCAGCAGTTCAGGTCGAGCATCGTCCGGGACAAGATTCTACGAGCAGTACTTC.

In this sample, this clone turned up a few times. The chain employs TRBV5-8 and TRBJ1-5, with 9 nucleotides matching TRBD1. The CDR3 contains 15 residues. Trimming cost V 4 bases and J 4 bases; bases outside gene matches: 6. Germline CDR1 reads SGHTS; CDR2 reads YDEGEE. The CDR3 spells CASSQQGARNQPQHF. DNA of the CDR3: TGTGCCAGCAGCCAACAGGGGGCTCGGAATCAGCCCCAGCATTTT.

To note about this clone: The sample contains more than one DNA sequence encoding this CDR3. The rearrangement links TRBV5-1 to TRBJ1-1; D is unclear. CDR1 is SGHRS, CDR2 YFSETQ, per germline. The CDR3 extends over 13 amino acids. V lost 2 bases and J 0 bases, leaving 5 bases between the germline ends. CDR3 in amino acids: CASSLAVNTEAFF. CDR3 nucleotides: TGCGCCAGCAGCTTAGCTGTGAACACTGAAGCTTTCTTT.

The rearrangement joins TRBV9 to TRBJ1-3; possible D gene TRBD1, 5 bases. The CDR3 is 15 residues long. From germline, CDR1 is SGDLS and CDR2 YYNGEE. V gave up 0 bases and J gave up 0 bases, with 7 bases separating them. The CDR3 nucleotides are TGTGCCAGCAGCGTAGGACAGAGCTCTGGAAACACCATATATTTT. Translating it yields CASSVGQSSGNTIYF.

The chain is built from TRBV10-1 and TRBJ2-7; D unclear. Between the trimmed V and J ends, which lost 10 bases and 2 bases, there was a span of 12 bases. Germline-derived CDR1 and CDR2 are WNHNN and SYGVQD (reference sequence). CDR3 length equals 12 residues. The chain's CDR3 is CAITRLTYEQYF. CDR3 bases: TGCGCCATCACCCGACTTACCTACGAGCAGTACTTC.

The chain joins TRBV6-1 to TRBJ1-6; D is ambiguous. V lost 2 bases, J lost 0 bases, and 5 bases lay in between. The germline V gene has CDR1 MNHNS and CDR2 SASEGT. The length of the CDR3 is 15 residues. The CDR3 region is CASSERGSYNSPLHF. CDR3 DNA: TGTGCCAGCAGTGAACGGGGCTCCTATAATTCACCCCTCCACTTT.

This rearrangement joins TRBV3-1 (or the pseudogene TRBV3-2) to TRBJ2-7, with 13 positions matching TRBD2. CDR3 length: 16 residues. CDR1 is LGHDT, CDR2 YNNKEL, per germline (reference sequence). The V segment lost 2 bases and the J segment 1 base; nucleotides outside the gene matches: 2. The CDR3 coding sequence is TGTGCCAGCAGCCAACCGGGACTAGCGGGGTCCTACGAGCAGTACTTC. Protein: CASSQPGLAGSYEQYF.

The chain links TRBV2 to TRBJ2-7, with D perhaps matching TRBD2 (6 bases). Germline CDR1 and CDR2: SNHLY and FYNNEI. V was trimmed by 7 bases and J by 2 bases, leaving 15 bases between them. This CDR3 has 14 residues. Here the CDR3 DNA reads TGTGCCAGCAATCCAGGGACTCCGCCCTACGAGCAGTACTTC. Translating it yields CASNPGTPPYEQYF.

V gene TRBV28 combines with J gene TRBJ2-1; 11 bases align to TRBD2. The CDR3 runs to 15 residues. V was clipped by 8 bases and J by 9 bases; unmatched bases: 12. Germline V gene sequence: CDR1 MDHEN, CDR2 SYDVKM. The CDR3 DNA reads as TGTGCCAGCGAGTCGCTTAGCGGGGGGGCCGGTGAGCAGTTCTTC. This sequence encodes CASESLSGGAGEQFF.

The chain carries TRBV5-4 and TRBJ2-3, with 8 bases fitting TRBD2. The CDR3 totals 15 residues. Germline-derived CDR1 and CDR2 are SGHNT and YYREEE (reference sequence). Losses at the gene ends were 4 bases for V and 2 bases for J; bases not matched to a gene: 6. The CDR3 DNA follows: TGTGCCAGCAGCGGAGCGGGAGAGCTCACAGATACGCAGTATTTT. It yields the protein CASSGAGELTDTQYF.

This chain's CDR3 is CASSLTRGGLNTGELFF. Here the CDR3 DNA reads TGTGCCAGCAGTTTAACACGCGGGGGTCTGAACACCGGGGAGCTGTTTTTT. The chain uses TRBV28 and TRBJ2-2; 7 bases fit TRBD2. This CDR3 spans 17 amino acids. Germline CDR1 and CDR2: MDHEN and SYDVKM. The V segment lost 2 bases and the J segment 1 base; nucleotides outside the gene matches: 7.

The V gene is TRBV13, the J gene TRBJ2-3, with a possible D match to TRBD2 (6 bases). CDR1 is PRHDT, CDR2 FYEKMQ, per germline (reference sequence). The length of the CDR3 is 11 residues. The germline V and J ends were trimmed by 4 bases and 8 bases, with 7 bases remaining between them. The CDR3: CASSSGGTQYF. The CDR3 region has the DNA TGTGCCAGCAGCTCCGGGGGTACGCAGTATTTT.

The V and J genes are TRBV7-2 and TRBJ2-5; TRBD2 matches at 10 bases. J lost 2 bases, V lost 0 bases, and 3 bases had no gene match. This CDR3 is 16 amino acids long. Germline V gene lookup returns CDR1 SGHTA and CDR2 FQGNSA. Here the CDR3 DNA reads TGTGCCAGCAGCTTAGCCAGCGGGGGGGCACAAGAGACCCAGTACTTC. Residues: CASSLASGGAQETQYF.

The chain recombines TRBV7-2 with TRBJ2-3; 7 bases fit TRBD1. The CDR3 covers 14 residues. V trimming: 10 bases; J trimming: 2 bases; junction bases outside the gene matches: 9. Germline V CDR1 and CDR2: SGHTA, FQGNSA. The CDR3 loop reads CATSRTGFTDTQYF. The CDR3 region has the DNA TGTGCCACCTCAAGGACAGGCTTCACAGATACGCAGTATTTT.

CDR3 in DNA: TGTGCCAGCAGTCGTGACGGAGGTTATGGCTACACCTTC. This sequence encodes CASSRDGGYGYTF. The genes are TRBV6-5 and TRBJ1-2; no firm D call. CDR3 size: 13 residues. V lost 5 bases to trimming and J lost 5 bases, with 12 bases between them. In germline, CDR1 is MNHEY, CDR2 SVGAGI.

This chain joins TRBV20-1 and TRBJ2-7; 8 bases agree with TRBD2. The length of the CDR3 is 14 residues. Trimming removed 3 bases from V and 2 bases from J; junction bases left unmatched: 6. Germline V CDR1 and CDR2: DFQATT, SNEGSKA (reference sequence). The CDR3 DNA reads TGCAGTGCTAGTCATGGAGCGGGGGCCTACGAGCAGTACTTC. This translates into CSASHGAGAYEQYF.

This chain links TRBV10-3 with TRBJ1-6; 10 positions match TRBD1. Looked up from germline, CDR1 is ENHRY and CDR2 is SYGVKD. Trimming took 2 bases from V and 8 from J; bases not matched to a gene: 3. The length of the CDR3 is 15 residues. The chain's CDR3 is CAISEDRGRDSPLHF. The DNA for the CDR3 is TGTGCCATCAGTGAGGACAGGGGGCGAGATTCACCCCTCCACTTT.

CDR3 amino acids: CASSQGRGNSGNTIYF. The CDR3 coding sequence is TGCGCCAGCAGCCAAGGGCGGGGAAACTCTGGAAACACCATATATTTT. This chain links TRBV4-1 with TRBJ1-3, with D unclear. There are 16 residues in the CDR3. Germline V gene lookup returns CDR1 MGHRA and CDR2 YSYEKL. Between the trimmed V and J ends, which lost 1 base and 0 bases, there was a span of 10 bases.

The V call is TRBV12-3 or TRBV12-4, the J call TRBJ2-2; D is undetermined. This CDR3 is 12 amino acids long. Trimming shortened V by 11 bases and J by 1 base, and 8 bases separated the two germline ends. The CDR3 is CAQYRNTGELFF. In DNA form, the CDR3 reads TGTGCCCAATACAGGAACACCGGGGAGCTGTTTTTT.

The J gene is TRBJ2-1, the V gene TRBV6-4; 8 bases fit TRBD1. The CDR3 is 15 residues long. CDR1 MRHNA and CDR2 SNTAGT come from the germline V gene. V gave up 3 bases and J gave up 8 bases; unmatched junction bases: 9. As DNA, the CDR3 is TGTGCCAGCAGTGAGGGGCAGGGGGCTCGGGATGAGCAGTTCTTC. Protein product: CASSEGQGARDEQFF.

This clone was observed a single time. The V and J genes are TRBV7-8 and TRBJ2-1; perhaps TRBD2 as D (6 bases). V lost 2 bases to trimming and J lost 3 bases, with 14 bases between them. This CDR3 comprises 16 residues. CDR1 and CDR2 (germline): SGHVS, FQNEAQ. CDR3 sequence reads: CASSLSFWGDYNEQFF. CDR3 nucleotides: TGTGCCAGCAGCTTATCATTTTGGGGGGACTACAATGAGCAGTTCTTC.

This chain connects TRBV28 to TRBJ1-6, with TRBD1 matching 10 bases. The CDR3 extends over 15 amino acids. V was clipped by 6 bases and J by 9 bases; unmatched bases: 8. The V gene's germline CDR1 is MDHEN and CDR2 SYDVKM. The CDR3, as DNA: TGTGCCAGCAGCTGGGGACAGGGGTTGGTTTCACCCCTCCACTTT. Encoded protein: CASSWGQGLVSPLHF.

The J gene is TRBJ2-4, the V gene TRBV7-9; D is undetermined. This CDR3 comprises 13 residues. The V end was cut by 2 bases, the J end by 9 bases, with 11 bases between. Germline CDR1 reads SEHNR; CDR2 reads FQNEAQ (reference sequence). The CDR3, as DNA: TGTGCCAGCAGCTTACAGACGGGTGGCATTCAGTACTTC. Protein sequence: CASSLQTGGIQYF.

This clone was observed a few times. The chain combines TRBV2 with TRBJ2-5, with unresolved D. CDR3 length equals 10 residues. Trimming left V 6 bases short and J 8 bases short, with 7 bases between. From germline, CDR1 is SNHLY and CDR2 FYNNEI. The CDR3 DNA sequence: TGTGCCAGCAGAGAGAAAACCCAGTACTTC. This codes for CASREKTQYF.

This chain connects TRBV5-1 to TRBJ2-6; 9 bases match TRBD1. V was pared by 0 bases and J by 0 bases, with 7 bases of the junction left unmatched. Germline values: CDR1 SGHRS, CDR2 YFSETQ. This CDR3 region has 19 residues. The CDR3 spells CASSLGYRTGVSGANVLTF. DNA of the CDR3: TGCGCCAGCAGCTTGGGATATCGGACAGGGGTCTCTGGGGCCAACGTCCTGACTTTC.

Only one count was recorded for this clone. V is TRBV4-3 and J is TRBJ2-7; 8 nucleotides agree with TRBD1. The V gene end was trimmed by 4 bases and the J gene end by 3 bases; junction bases not matched to a gene: 5. Per the germline V gene, CDR1 is LGHNA and CDR2 is YSLEER. The CDR3 loop spans 14 amino acids. The CDR3 DNA reads TGCGCCAGCAGCCGGGACAGGAGGGGCTACGAGCAGTACTTC. Translation: CASSRDRRGYEQYF.

This rearrangement joins TRBV5-6 to TRBJ1-2; 9 nucleotides match TRBD1. Unmatched junction bases numbered 9, after V lost 0 bases and J lost 12 bases. Germline V gene lookup returns CDR1 SGHDT and CDR2 YYEEEE. This CDR3 has 14 residues. CDR3 nucleotide sequence: TGTGCCAGCAGCTTGGATTGGACAGGGGAAAGAAACACCTTC. Residues: CASSLDWTGERNTF.

This clone was counted a few times. This chain joins TRBV4-1 and TRBJ2-1, with TRBD2 identical over 12 bases. CDR1 MGHRA and CDR2 YSYEKL come from the germline V gene. The length of the CDR3 is 17 residues. V lost 3 bases and J lost 2; bases outside the gene matches: 5. The CDR3 reads CASSHRLAGGPYNEQFF. The CDR3 region has the DNA TGCGCCAGCAGCCACCGCCTAGCGGGGGGGCCCTACAATGAGCAGTTCTTC.